Here is one T cell receptor (beta chain) with its context. Germline V gene sequence: CDR1 MDHEN, CDR2 SYDVKM. This CDR3 region has 12 residues. V was cut by 3 bases and J by 6 bases, with 6 bases left in between. The data are from a study of OX40 agonist ivuxolimab in advanced cancers. As for the study in general: The study treated patients with ivuxolimab, an agonistic anti-OX40 (CD134) antibody.

TCRdb's copy holds only in-frame clones and misses some; the assay was immunoSEQ multiplex PCR. The table has approximately 80,000 clones, roughly 87% seen once; the top ten hold 0.19%. The V and J genes are TRBV28 and TRBJ2-1; D gene uncertain. The sequenced sample was CD4+ or CD8+ T cells sorted from blood, obtained in a trial of the OX40 agonist ivuxolimab. This sequence originates from an adult with an advanced solid tumor such as melanoma, head and neck, liver or kidney cancer. The CDR3, as DNA: TGTGCCAGCAGTTTTTCCAGCAATGAGCAGTTCTTC. It specifies CASSFSSNEQFF.